The sequence of this TCR beta chain was determined in a study of blood T cell repertoires in COVID-19. About the study: Sites in the United States, Italy and Spain provided acute and convalescent COVID-19 samples. PBMCs, B-cell-depleted T cells, or T cells provided the cDNA or gDNA that made up the material.

Trimming pared 7 bases from V and 1 base from J, leaving 13 bases between. This CDR3 contains 14 residues. Per germline, CDR1 LNHDA and CDR2 SQIVND (reference sequence). Sequenced by immunoSEQ multiplex PCR; TCRdb stores in-frame clones only, minus some. The sample yields 250,000 to 300,000 clones, approximately 88% seen once. The sequenced material came from peripheral blood. This TCR was sampled from a man aged 50 to 59 with acute or convalescent COVID-19. The V and J genes are TRBV19 and TRBJ1-2, with D unresolved. CDR3 DNA: TGTGCCAGTACCCCCGAGATGTTTAACTATGGCTACACCTTC. It is translated as CASTPEMFNYGYTF.